This T cell receptor beta chain is from a study of T cells in Graves' hyperthyroidism and ophthalmopathy. Overall study results and limits: In simple terms, a model built on 13 V-J features told ophthalmopathy apart from stable hyperthyroidism.

CDR1 is SNHLY and CDR2 is FYNNEI in the germline V gene. This CDR3 has 15 residues. Trimming removed 3 bases from V and 8 bases from J, with 17 bases in between. The source material, RNA transcripts, was used to amplify TCR beta CDR3 regions. In the first-round RT-PCR of the TCR CDR3, the HTBI primer set was used. TCRdb re-called the multiplex PCR reads through MiXCR, storing one row per CDR3 protein. Among around 210,000 distinct CDR3 sequences, around a sixth were seen once, and the ten largest hold 53%. This clonotype was seen repeatedly, ten times or more. The antigen remains undetermined. Every diagnosis used clinical symptoms, serum thyroxine and TRAb, thyroid ultrasound and orbital computed tomography. Extraction of PBMCs used 10 ml of fresh peripheral blood.

The material sequenced was blood. The sequence derives from a woman in her forties or fifties with Graves' hyperthyroidism. The chain uses TRBV2 and TRBJ2-1, with a weak D call TRBD2 (5 bases). DNA for the CDR3: TGTGCCAGCAGTGATTTGGACTGGCGGAGAGATGAGCAGTTCTTC. This encodes CASSDLDWRRDEQFF.